The 14 T cell receptor beta chains presented below share a single source sample, sequenced in a study of blood T cell repertoires in COVID-19 (TCRdb year 2020). Library preparation employed the immunoSEQ multiplex PCR assay. This is the immuneACCESS table as TCRdb keeps it, with only in-frame sequences that have V and J called. A part of the clones is gone; compared with another copy, unresolved V genes explain less than half, and the rest is unexplained. Recorded for this sample are around 220,000 clones; around 90% of them occurred a single time. The top ten constitute about 15% of the sample. Sequencing used PBMCs or T cells enriched from blood (not recorded which). Every receptor here comes from a woman aged 50 to 60 with acute COVID-19.

This chain connects TRBV7-8 to TRBJ2-2, with 12 nucleotides matching TRBD2. J gave up 6 bases and V 1 base, and 6 bases lay outside the gene matches. The CDR3 consists of 17 residues. In germline, CDR1 is SGHVS, CDR2 FQNEAQ. The CDR3 sequence: CASSLGLAGVSAGELFF. The CDR3 DNA sequence: TGTGCCAGCAGCTTAGGACTAGCGGGAGTCTCGGCCGGGGAGCTGTTTTTT.

J is TRBJ2-1 and V is TRBV6-5; the D gene is possibly TRBD2 (5 bases). Germline V gives CDR1 MNHEY, CDR2 SVGAGI. CDR3 length equals 14 residues. V gave up 0 bases and J gave up 12 bases, with 15 bases separating them. The CDR3 nucleotides read TGTGCCAGCAGTTACTCTGGCGGGTGGACTGGGCAGTTCTTC. Amino acid sequence: CASSYSGGWTGQFF.

The rearrangement links TRBV28 to TRBJ2-7; 13 bases are shared with TRBD2. This CDR3 has 14 residues. From germline, CDR1 is MDHEN and CDR2 SYDVKM. The trim removed 6 bases at V and 4 bases at J, leaving 3 bases unmatched. CDR3 bases: TGTGCCAGCAGGGGACTAGCGGGACAATACGAGCAGTACTTC. Translating it yields CASRGLAGQYEQYF. Full variable domain (rest looked up from reference TRBV28 and TRBJ2-7): DVKVTQSSRYLVKRTGEKVFLECVQDMDHENMFWYRQDPGLGLRLIYFSYDVKMKEKGDIPEGYSVSREKKERFSLILESASTNQTSMYLCASRGLAGQYEQYFGPGTRLTVT.

This sequence joins TRBV18 and TRBJ2-4, with 10 nucleotides matching TRBD2. The CDR3 extends over 14 amino acids. After removal of 5 bases from V and 8 bases from J, the junction contained 6 bases not matched to a gene. Germline CDR1 reads KGHSH; CDR2 reads LQKENI. This CDR3 is CASSVAGGRDIQYF. The CDR3, as DNA: TGTGCCAGCTCAGTAGCGGGGGGAAGGGACATTCAGTACTTC.

The chain has TRBV18 and TRBJ2-3; D not resolved. Trimming stripped 5 bases from V and 0 bases from J, with 15 bases between. CDR1 is KGHSH and CDR2 is LQKENI in the germline V gene. This CDR3 comprises 16 residues. CDR3 protein: CASSDQWRRSTDTQYF. CDR3 DNA sequence: TGTGCCAGCTCAGACCAATGGCGGAGAAGCACAGATACGCAGTATTTT.

V usage is TRBV7-2 and J usage is TRBJ2-1; tentative D call: TRBD2 (6 bases). CDR1 and CDR2 from the germline V gene are SGHTA and FQGNSA. CDR3 length: 15 residues. Trimming cost V 5 bases and J 5 bases, with 16 bases left between them. CDR3 sequence reads: CASSVGLADHNEQFF. For the CDR3, the DNA is TGTGCCAGCAGCGTTGGGTTAGCGGACCACAATGAGCAGTTCTTC.

The chain is built from TRBV5-1 and TRBJ1-4; 7 bases map to TRBD1. CDR1 and CDR2 (germline): SGHRS, YFSETQ. Losses at the gene ends were 2 bases for V and 0 bases for J; bases not matched to a gene: 4. The CDR3 consists of 16 residues. Here the CDR3 DNA reads TGCGCCAGCAGCTTTTCCGGGACAGCAACTAATGAAAAACTGTTTTTT. Translated: CASSFSGTATNEKLFF. The full variable domain, in which reference TRBV5-1 and TRBJ1-4 provide the parts outside the CDR3, is KAGVTQTPRYLIKTRGQQVTLSCSPISGHRSVSWYQQTPGQGLQFLFEYFSETQRNKGNFPGRFSGRQFSNSRSEMNVSTLELGDSALYLCASSFSGTATNEKLFFGSGTQLSVL.

This clone was counted a few times. This chain uses TRBV3-1 (or the pseudogene TRBV3-2) with TRBJ1-4, with D maybe TRBD1 (5 bases). The CDR3 loop spans 15 amino acids. CDR1 and CDR2 (germline): LGHDT, YNNKEL (reference sequence). Trimming pared 0 bases from V and 3 bases from J, leaving 8 bases between. The CDR3 loop reads CASSQEGGPNEKLFF. As DNA, the CDR3 is TGTGCCAGCAGCCAAGAGGGGGGTCCTAATGAAAAACTGTTTTTT.

This chain joins TRBV2 and TRBJ2-7, with TRBD1 identical over 8 bases. This CDR3 spans 13 amino acids. V gave up 6 bases and J gave up 1 base; unmatched junction bases: 2. The germline CDR1 and CDR2 sequences are SNHLY and FYNNEI. CDR3 nucleotide sequence: TGTGCCAGCAGGAGGACAGGGTCCTACGAGCAGTACTTC. Encoded protein: CASRRTGSYEQYF.

The chain employs TRBV28 and TRBJ1-6; D may be TRBD1 (5 bases). The length of the CDR3 is 13 residues. Between the trimmed V and J ends, which lost 7 bases and 6 bases, there was a span of 10 bases. CDR1 is MDHEN and CDR2 is SYDVKM in the germline V gene. DNA for the CDR3: TGTGCCAGCACCAGGGTCCCTAATTCACCCCTCCACTTT. Its protein product is CASTRVPNSPLHF.

This sequence joins TRBV7-3 and TRBJ2-7; weak D call: TRBD2 (5 bases). The length of the CDR3 is 16 residues. V lost 2 bases and J 2 bases, leaving 16 bases between the germline ends. Germline V gene sequence: CDR1 SGHTA, CDR2 FQGTGA. CDR3 protein: CASSLWDAGPPYEQYF. CDR3 bases: TGTGCCAGCAGCTTATGGGATGCGGGTCCCCCCTACGAGCAGTACTTC. The full variable domain, rest sourced from reference TRBV7-3 and TRBJ2-7, is GAGVSQTPSNKVTEKGKYVELRCDPISGHTALYWYRQSLGQGPEFLIYFQGTGAADDSGLPNDRFFAVRPEGSVSTLKIQRTERGDSAVYLCASSLWDAGPPYEQYFGPGTRLTVT.

The chain carries TRBV2 and TRBJ2-7; tentative D call: TRBD1 (7 bases). There are 14 residues in the CDR3. The V end lost 6 bases, the J end lost 5 bases, and 17 bases lay between the germline ends. The germline CDR1 and CDR2 sequences are SNHLY and FYNNEI. CDR3 in DNA: TGTGCCAGCAGCACCAGGGGGACTTTTCACGAGCAGTACTTC. Translating gives CASSTRGTFHEQYF.

The chain employs TRBV30 and TRBJ2-5; D may be TRBD1 (6 bases). V gave up 5 bases and J gave up 2 bases, with 9 bases separating them. The CDR3 is 12 amino acids. Germline lookup yields CDR1 GTSNPN and CDR2 SVGIG (reference sequence). The CDR3 DNA sequence: TGTGCCTGGGAGACAGGTCAAGAGACCCAGTACTTC. Protein product: CAWETGQETQYF.

The rearrangement joins TRBV2 to TRBJ2-7, with 11 bases identical to TRBD2. V dropped 6 bases and J dropped 3; count of bases not matched to a gene: 4. The CDR3 is 14 residues long. Germline V gene sequence: CDR1 SNHLY, CDR2 FYNNEI. CDR3 DNA sequence: TGTGCCAGCAGGGGACTAGCGGCTTACTACGAGCAGTACTTC. Protein: CASRGLAAYYEQYF.